This T cell receptor (beta chain) was captured by sequencing in a study of blood T cell repertoires in COVID-19. Whole-study context: The United States, Italy and Spain supplied acute and convalescent COVID-19 samples. PBMCs, B-cell-depleted T cells, or T cells were the source of the cDNA or gDNA that made up the material.

In the original workflow: Quantification of nucleated cells was approximated via reference gene primer amplification. Libraries were prepared by immunoSEQ multiplex PCR; TCRdb keeps only in-frame clonotypes and omits some of them. Clone size and V and J calls were adopted from that table, with D and trimming inferred from the DNA. The sample lists 90,000 to 130,000 clones, 80% to 90% occurring once. Sequenced material: peripheral blood. This sequence was found in a human donor in a cohort sampled during active COVID-19.

The CDR3 region is CASKGLAGVSGETQYF. The DNA for the CDR3 is TGTGCCAGCAAAGGACTAGCGGGAGTCAGCGGGGAGACCCAGTACTTC. The J gene is TRBJ2-5, the V gene TRBV2; 13 nucleotides align to TRBD2. CDR3 length equals 16 residues. Germline V gene sequence: CDR1 SNHLY, CDR2 FYNNEI. Trimming removed 7 bases from V and 5 bases from J; junction bases left unmatched: 10.